The clone carrying this T cell receptor beta chain was picked up a small number of times. The CDR3 has 16 amino acids. The V and J ends lost 1 base and 2 bases, in that order; junction bases with no gene match: 5. Germline V lookup: CDR1 LNHNV, CDR2 YYDKDF (reference sequence). This entry comes from a study of response to subunit inactivated influenza vaccine. Each CDR3 protein is one row after TCRdb ran MiXCR on the RT-PCR reads. The sample holds roughly 710,000 distinct CDR3 sequences, 12% to 15% seen once. The input for sequencing was PBMCs from blood, taken about 14 days before vaccination. The clonotype originates from a man aged 50 to 60 who received an inactivated influenza vaccine. V gene TRBV15 combines with J gene TRBJ2-1; TRBD1 matches at 7 bases. CDR3 protein: CATSRARQGPYNEQFF. The CDR3 nucleotides read TGTGCCACCAGCAGAGCCCGACAGGGTCCCTACAATGAGCAGTTCTTC.